These 25 T cell receptor beta chains came from one sample sequenced in a study of beta chain features in type 1 diabetes. The isolated RNA, all of it, was reverse transcribed, so expressed TCRB transcripts were what got sequenced. Libraries were prepared by immunoSEQ multiplex PCR; TCRdb keeps only in-frame clonotypes and omits some of them. The top ten clones hold around 0.095% of a sample with 600,000 to 650,000 clones, around 15% of them seen once. The sequenced sample was naive CD4+ T cells from blood. The receptors stem from a man between 18 and 35 years old in good health.

The chain employs TRBV19 and TRBJ2-1, with D perhaps assigned TRBD1 or TRBD2 (5 bases each). The V end was cut by 3 bases, the J end by 0 bases, with 9 bases between. The CDR3 length is 15 residues. Germline CDR1 reads LNHDA; CDR2 reads SQIVND (reference sequence). CDR3 DNA: TGTGCCAGTAGTATTCTCGGGACCTCCTACAATGAGCAGTTCTTC. Protein sequence: CASSILGTSYNEQFF.

The chain is built from TRBV5-4 and TRBJ2-3, with a possible D match to TRBD2 (5 bases). CDR1 and CDR2 from the germline V gene are SGHNT and YYREEE (reference sequence). The V gene lost 0 bases and the J gene lost 2 bases, with 7 bases spanning the gap. This CDR3 spans 14 amino acids. This CDR3 is CASSLVTTTDTQYF. CDR3 nucleotide sequence: TGTGCCAGCAGCTTGGTGACTACCACAGATACGCAGTATTTT.

This clone was seen more than once but under ten times. V gene TRBV23-1 combines with J gene TRBJ1-4, with 8 bases identical to TRBD1. TRBV23-1 is placed among ORFs of uncertain function. V gave up 3 bases and J gave up 0 bases; unmatched junction bases: 15. This CDR3 has 20 residues. This CDR3 is CASSHLRDRLSSATNEKLFF. CDR3 nucleotide sequence: TGCGCCAGCAGTCACCTAAGGGACAGGCTCTCGAGTGCAACTAATGAAAAACTGTTTTTT.

The chain is built from TRBV5-1 and TRBJ1-5; 7 nucleotides match TRBD1. V was clipped by 0 bases and J by 5 bases; unmatched bases: 2. From germline, CDR1 is SGHRS and CDR2 YFSETQ. The CDR3 length is 14 residues. CDR3 DNA: TGCGCCAGCAGCTTGGCAGGGGGGCATCAGCCCCAGCATTTT. This sequence encodes CASSLAGGHQPQHF.

About this clone: The sample contains more than one DNA sequence encoding this CDR3. The chain joins TRBV19 to TRBJ2-7; D might be TRBD2 (6 bases). V lost 3 bases to trimming and J lost 2 bases, with 8 bases between them. This CDR3 spans 13 amino acids. Germline V gene lookup returns CDR1 LNHDA and CDR2 SQIVND (reference sequence). The CDR3 here is CASSIGTAYEQYF. CDR3 sequence (DNA): TGTGCCAGTAGTATTGGGACTGCCTACGAGCAGTACTTC.

V and J are TRBV7-9 and TRBJ1-5; 10 nucleotides agree with TRBD1. The CDR3 covers 16 residues. J was trimmed by 7 bases and V by 5 bases; bases with no gene match: 11. Looked up from germline, CDR1 is SEHNR and CDR2 is FQNEAQ (reference sequence). The CDR3 is CASSAAGTGAWQPQHF. The CDR3 DNA sequence: TGTGCCAGCAGCGCCGCCGGGACAGGGGCGTGGCAGCCCCAGCATTTT.

The genes are TRBV30 and TRBJ1-3; weak D call: TRBD1 (5 bases). The CDR3 loop spans 16 amino acids. The germline CDR1 and CDR2 sequences are GTSNPN and SVGIG (reference sequence). Between the trimmed V and J ends, which lost 3 bases and 3 bases, there was a span of 18 bases. DNA for the CDR3: TGTGCCTGGAGCGGAGTCGGGGCAGGACGTGGAAACACCATATATTTT. Encoded protein: CAWSGVGAGRGNTIYF.

The V call is TRBV7-2, the J call TRBJ1-1; perhaps TRBD1 as D (5 bases). The germline CDR1 and CDR2 sequences are SGHTA and FQGNSA. The CDR3 spans 14 residues. With 4 bases removed from V and 11 bases from J, the gap between germline ends came to 20 bases. In DNA form, the CDR3 reads TGTGCCAGCAGCTCAGGAGGGTTTACGGGACGGGCTTTCTTT. The encoded protein is CASSSGGFTGRAFF.

The rearrangement joins TRBV5-6 to TRBJ1-6; possible D gene TRBD1, 5 bases. The CDR3 has 14 residues. Germline CDR1 is SGHDT and CDR2 is YYEEEE. The V gene lost 5 bases and the J gene lost 5 bases, with 11 bases spanning the gap. DNA for the CDR3: TGTGCCAGCAGAGGGGAGATCCATAATTCACCCCTCCACTTT. Translated, it gives CASRGEIHNSPLHF.

The genes are TRBV5-4 and TRBJ1-2; possible D gene TRBD1, 5 bases. Germline V gene sequence: CDR1 SGHNT, CDR2 YYREEE (reference sequence). Trimming pared 4 bases from V and 5 bases from J, leaving 21 bases between. The CDR3 has 16 amino acids. The CDR3 nucleotides are TGTGCCAGCAGCCCCCAGAAGGGACCGGCCGGGTATGGCTACACCTTC. Protein: CASSPQKGPAGYGYTF. Together with reference TRBV5-4 and TRBJ1-2, the CDR3 gives the full variable domain: ETGVTQSPTHLIKTRGQQVTLRCSSQSGHNTVSWYQQALGQGPQFIFQYYREEENGRGNFPPRFSGLQFPNYSSELNVNALELDDSALYLCASSPQKGPAGYGYTFGSGTRLTVV.

V and J are TRBV21-1 and TRBJ2-7; the table's D call of TRBD1 was not tested on the DNA. TRBV21-1 counts as a pseudogene. CDR3 length: 17 amino acids. The CDR3 DNA sequence: TGTGCCAGCAGCAAATTGGCTCCGGGACAGGCGTCCTACGAGCAGTACTTC. Translated, it gives CASSKLAPGQASYEQYF.

This clone was recorded a few times. The chain carries TRBV5-4 and TRBJ2-6, with 9 bases lining up with TRBD1. This CDR3 spans 16 amino acids. CDR1 is SGHNT and CDR2 is YYREEE in the germline V gene (reference sequence). V shed 2 bases, J shed 4 bases, and the junction held 4 bases outside the gene matches. The CDR3 protein is CASSLQGAAGANVLTF. The CDR3 DNA is TGTGCCAGCAGCTTACAGGGGGCGGCGGGGGCCAACGTCCTGACTTTC.

The sample holds a few counts of this clone. The V call is TRBV7-3, the J call TRBJ2-1; D is possibly TRBD2 (6 bases). The CDR3 length is 13 residues. CDR1 and CDR2 from the germline V gene are SGHTA and FQGTGA. Trimming removed 5 bases at V and 5 bases at J, with 10 bases between. CDR3 sequence reads: CASSLRGDNEQFF. DNA for the CDR3: TGTGCCAGCAGCCTCCGCGGGGACAATGAGCAGTTCTTC.

This clone has a count of ten or more. The V and J genes are TRBV7-2 and TRBJ2-3, with D hard to call. Germline V lookup: CDR1 SGHTA, CDR2 FQGNSA. This CDR3 has 12 amino acids. Trimming shortened V by 5 bases and J by 5 bases, and 8 bases separated the two germline ends. The CDR3 loop reads CASSTLGDTQYF. The CDR3 DNA is TGTGCCAGCAGCACACTCGGAGATACGCAGTATTTT.

Only a few counts were recorded for this clone. The chain joins TRBV9 to TRBJ1-1; D gene ambiguous. The CDR3 spans 14 residues. The V end was cut by 4 bases, the J end by 3 bases, with 13 bases between. Germline V gene sequence: CDR1 SGDLS, CDR2 YYNGEE. For the CDR3, the DNA is TGTGCCAGCAGCCCTGCCACGGGTGACACTGAAGCTTTCTTT. It translates to CASSPATGDTEAFF.

In this sample, this clone turned up a few times. The rearrangement uses TRBV4-1 and TRBJ2-3; D remains unclear. The CDR3 sequence is 16 residues long. The ends were cut back, 1 base at V and 0 bases at J, with 11 bases in the middle. Germline V gene data show CDR1 as MGHRA and CDR2 as YSYEKL. The CDR3 sequence is CASSQVAFSSTDTQYF. Written as DNA, the CDR3 is TGCGCCAGCAGCCAAGTAGCATTTTCGAGCACAGATACGCAGTATTTT.

J is TRBJ2-1 and V is TRBV10-3, with 11 positions matching TRBD2. This CDR3 comprises 15 residues. With 7 bases clipped from V and 6 bases from J, the junction kept 8 bases outside the gene matches. Germline V gene sequence: CDR1 ENHRY, CDR2 SYGVKD. The CDR3 region is CAITQTSGKSNEQFF. The CDR3 DNA sequence: TGTGCCATCACCCAGACTAGCGGGAAGAGCAATGAGCAGTTCTTC.

The J gene is TRBJ1-1, the V gene TRBV28; D call uncertain. The germline V gene encodes CDR1 MDHEN and CDR2 SYDVKM. V lost 8 bases and J 4 bases, leaving 11 bases between the germline ends. CDR3 length: 12 amino acids. CDR3 coding DNA: TGTGCCAGCTCCATAAGGATCACTGAAGCTTTCTTT. It translates to CASSIRITEAFF. Full variable domain (outside the CDR3, taken from reference TRBV28 and TRBJ1-1): DVKVTQSSRYLVKRTGEKVFLECVQDMDHENMFWYRQDPGLGLRLIYFSYDVKMKEKGDIPEGYSVSREKKERFSLILESASTNQTSMYLCASSIRITEAFFGQGTRLTVV.

The CDR3 region is CASSLAGGTGRGYTF. CDR3 nucleotides: TGTGCCAGCAGCTTAGCAGGGGGTACAGGCCGTGGCTACACCTTC. This sequence joins TRBV7-9 and TRBJ1-2; TRBD1 is a possible D gene (6 bases). This CDR3 is built from 15 residues. Germline lookup yields CDR1 SEHNR and CDR2 FQNEAQ (reference sequence). V gave up 0 bases and J gave up 7 bases, with 15 bases separating them.

This clone was picked up a small number of times. This specimen includes other DNA sequences encoding the same CDR3. The chain uses TRBV14 and TRBJ2-5; no definite D call. Germline loops: CDR1 SGHDN, CDR2 FVKESK. The V end was cut by 1 base, the J end by 4 bases, with 7 bases between. This CDR3 is built from 13 residues. CDR3 region: CASSQGVRETQYF. Written as DNA, the CDR3 is TGTGCCAGCAGCCAAGGGGTGCGAGAGACCCAGTACTTC.

This clone has more than one count but fewer than ten. V and J are TRBV5-1 and TRBJ1-4; D gene uncertain. The CDR3 has 12 residues. V was pared by 2 bases and J by 11 bases, with 10 bases between. Germline V gene sequence: CDR1 SGHRS, CDR2 YFSETQ. CDR3 protein: CASSFGQDKLFF. Here the CDR3 DNA reads TGCGCCAGCAGCTTTGGCCAGGATAAACTGTTTTTT.

The chain combines TRBV6-5 with TRBJ2-7; 9 bases fit TRBD1. The V gene end was trimmed by 5 bases and the J gene end by 1 base; junction bases not matched to a gene: 6. The CDR3 has 15 residues. Germline CDR1 is MNHEY and CDR2 is SVGAGI. The DNA of the CDR3 is TGTGCCAGCAGTCCCCACAGGGGGCGATCCTACGAGCAGTACTTC. Amino acids: CASSPHRGRSYEQYF.

The chain links TRBV14 to TRBJ1-1; unclear D gene. This CDR3 has 14 amino acids. CDR1 SGHDN and CDR2 FVKESK come from the germline V gene. The V gene lost 2 bases and the J gene lost 3 bases, with 10 bases spanning the gap. CDR3 residues: CASSQPGRHTEAFF. CDR3 DNA: TGTGCCAGCAGCCAACCCGGACGGCACACTGAAGCTTTCTTT.

This chain joins TRBV6-1 and TRBJ2-5; 8 positions match TRBD1. With 3 bases clipped from V and 7 bases from J, the junction kept 10 bases outside the gene matches. Germline CDR1 MNHNS, CDR2 SASEGT. This CDR3 spans 15 amino acids. The CDR3 DNA follows: TGTGCCAGCAGTGAGGGGGACAGGTCAGGAGGGACCCAGTACTTC. This translates into CASSEGDRSGGTQYF.

This clone was observed a few times. V and J are TRBV18 and TRBJ1-6; tentatively, D is TRBD1 (5 bases). Trimming pared 4 bases from V and 7 bases from J, leaving 17 bases between. The CDR3 sequence is 16 residues long. Germline V gives CDR1 KGHSH, CDR2 LQKENI. CDR3 region: CASSLDGRGENSPLHF. The CDR3 DNA reads as TGTGCCAGCTCACTAGACGGACGAGGGGAAAATTCACCCCTCCACTTT.